Presented here are 14 T cell receptor beta chains from one specimen sequenced in a study of blood T cell repertoires in COVID-19. Repertoires were generated with immunoSEQ multiplex PCR, while TCRdb's copy carries only in-frame clones and drops some. The table lists about 220,000 clones, 80% to 90% of them singletons. Sequencing was carried out using peripheral blood. The source is a man over 45 who had recovered from COVID-19.

The chain employs TRBV6-5 and TRBJ1-1, with a weak D call TRBD1 (5 bases). Trimming took 8 bases from V and 4 from J, leaving 17 bases between them. Germline CDR1 and CDR2: MNHEY and SVGAGI. The CDR3 contains 14 residues. Written as DNA, the CDR3 is TGTGCCAGCGTTTATTCGGTCGGGGGCACTGAAGCTTTCTTT. It codes for CASVYSVGGTEAFF.

This clone was seen only a few times. V and J are TRBV27 and TRBJ1-6, with 10 bases matching TRBD1. The junction had 4 bases not matched to a gene; V was cut back by 10 bases and J by 7 bases. CDR1 and CDR2 from the germline V gene are MNHEY and SMNVEV (reference sequence). The CDR3 runs 13 residues. CDR3 sequence: CATKGQGNSPLHF. CDR3 DNA sequence: TGTGCCACCAAGGGACAGGGGAATTCACCCCTCCACTTT.

The chain recombines TRBV10-3 with TRBJ2-1, with TRBD2 matching over 8 bases. V shed 6 bases, J shed 1 base, and the junction held 5 bases outside the gene matches. The germline V gene encodes CDR1 ENHRY and CDR2 SYGVKD. The CDR3 loop spans 15 amino acids. The CDR3 is CAIRVSGNSYNEQFF. The CDR3 DNA sequence: TGTGCCATCAGAGTTAGCGGGAATTCCTACAATGAGCAGTTCTTC.

V gene TRBV29-1 combines with J gene TRBJ2-1; perhaps TRBD1 as D (7 bases). Trimming removed 4 bases at V and 4 bases at J, with 14 bases between. The CDR3 covers 14 residues. Germline V gene sequence: CDR1 SQVTM, CDR2 ANQGSEA. The CDR3 loop reads CSVVVRGDYNEQFF. CDR3 nucleotide sequence: TGCAGCGTTGTGGTCAGGGGGGATTACAATGAGCAGTTCTTC.

The chain carries TRBV18 and TRBJ2-7, with a weak D call TRBD2 (5 bases). Between the trimmed V and J ends, which lost 1 base and 7 bases, there was a span of 17 bases. This CDR3 is built from 15 residues. Germline V gives CDR1 KGHSH, CDR2 LQKENI. The CDR3 DNA is TGTGCCAGCTCACCACTGACCGGGAACTTGAGGGAGCAGTACTTC. Translating gives CASSPLTGNLREQYF. The whole variable domain, filled in from reference TRBV18 and TRBJ2-7, reads NAGVMQNPRHLVRRRGQEARLRCSPMKGHSHVYWYRQLPEEGLKFMVYLQKENIIDESGMPKERFSAEFPKEGPSILRIQQVVRGDSAAYFCASSPLTGNLREQYFGPGTRLTVT.

The V call is TRBV28, the J call TRBJ2-7, with a possible D match to TRBD1 (5 bases). V was cut by 6 bases and J by 4 bases, with 10 bases left in between. From germline, CDR1 is MDHEN and CDR2 SYDVKM. The CDR3 has 12 residues. The CDR3, as DNA: TGTGCCAGCAGAGGGGCTGGGTACGAGCAGTACTTC. This gives the protein CASRGAGYEQYF.

This clone appeared a single time. V and J are TRBV19 and TRBJ2-4, with 8 bases that match TRBD2. This CDR3 has 14 residues. Germline V gene data show CDR1 as LNHDA and CDR2 as SQIVND (reference sequence). The V gene end was trimmed by 7 bases and the J gene end by 8 bases; junction bases not matched to a gene: 10. The CDR3 loop reads CASIGWREEDIQYF. The CDR3 DNA reads TGTGCCAGTATTGGATGGCGGGAGGAAGACATTCAGTACTTC.

The rearrangement joins TRBV7-7 to TRBJ2-3; the match to TRBD1 covers 10 bases. The ends lost 0 bases at V and 3 bases at J; junction bases unmatched: 0. Germline values: CDR1 SSHAT, CDR2 FNYEAQ (reference sequence). This CDR3 has 15 amino acids. CDR3 region: CASSLAGQGTDTQYF. The CDR3 DNA reads TGTGCCAGCAGCTTAGCGGGACAGGGGACAGATACGCAGTATTTT.

The chain joins TRBV28 to TRBJ1-3; D gene ambiguous. V was clipped by 2 bases and J by 0 bases, with 8 bases between them. Germline lookup yields CDR1 MDHEN and CDR2 SYDVKM. The CDR3 covers 15 residues. CDR3 region: CASSLDGSSGNTIYF. CDR3 coding DNA: TGTGCCAGCAGTTTAGACGGGAGCTCTGGAAACACCATATATTTT. Combining the CDR3 with reference TRBV28 and TRBJ1-3 gives the whole variable domain DVKVTQSSRYLVKRTGEKVFLECVQDMDHENMFWYRQDPGLGLRLIYFSYDVKMKEKGDIPEGYSVSREKKERFSLILESASTNQTSMYLCASSLDGSSGNTIYFGEGSWLTVV.

CDR3 nucleotide sequence: TGTGCCAGCAGCGTAGCTTCGGGGACGAACACCGGGGAGCTGTTTTTT. It encodes CASSVASGTNTGELFF. V usage is TRBV9 and J usage is TRBJ2-2; possibly TRBD2 for D (5 bases). The V gene lost 0 bases and the J gene lost 0 bases, with 9 bases spanning the gap. The length of the CDR3 is 16 residues. Per germline, CDR1 SGDLS and CDR2 YYNGEE.

This CDR3 is CASSITDSYEQYF. The CDR3 bases are TGTGCCAGTAGTATAACTGACTCCTACGAGCAGTACTTC. This chain joins TRBV19 and TRBJ2-7; the D is unclear. The CDR3 has 13 amino acids. The germline V gene encodes CDR1 LNHDA and CDR2 SQIVND (reference sequence). V was cut by 2 bases and J by 0 bases, with 5 bases left in between.

This clone was detected a few times. This chain joins TRBV28 and TRBJ2-1; maybe TRBD1 (6 bases). The V gene lost 0 bases and the J gene lost 5 bases, with 14 bases spanning the gap. This CDR3 comprises 16 residues. The germline V gene encodes CDR1 MDHEN and CDR2 SYDVKM. The CDR3 is CASSLWLVGAHNEQFF. CDR3 sequence (DNA): TGTGCCAGCAGTTTATGGCTTGTGGGGGCCCACAATGAGCAGTTCTTC. The whole variable domain, filled in from reference TRBV28 and TRBJ2-1, reads DVKVTQSSRYLVKRTGEKVFLECVQDMDHENMFWYRQDPGLGLRLIYFSYDVKMKEKGDIPEGYSVSREKKERFSLILESASTNQTSMYLCASSLWLVGAHNEQFFGPGTRLTVL.

CDR3 sequence (DNA): TGTGCCAGTAGTCGTCAGGGAAGCAATCAGCCCCAGCATTTT. Translation gives CASSRQGSNQPQHF. This chain connects TRBV19 to TRBJ1-5, with D maybe TRBD1 (5 bases). CDR1 and CDR2 from the germline V gene are LNHDA and SQIVND (reference sequence). The CDR3 has 14 amino acids. Trimming pared 5 bases from V and 1 base from J, leaving 9 bases between.

The J gene is TRBJ2-2, the V gene TRBV15; 7 bases are a match to TRBD1. CDR3 length equals 15 residues. Losses at the gene ends were 4 bases for V and 1 base for J; bases not matched to a gene: 3. From germline, CDR1 is LNHNV and CDR2 YYDKDF (reference sequence). CDR3 DNA sequence: TGTGCCACCAGCAACCGGGACAGGAACACCGGGGAGCTGTTTTTT. It is translated as CATSNRDRNTGELFF.